The 26 T cell receptor beta chains below all came from one sample that was sequenced in a study of blood T cell repertoires in COVID-19. Only in-frame clones appear in the TCRdb table, and some are missing; sequencing was by immunoSEQ multiplex PCR. Of about 120,000 clones listed, just over 70% were seen once; the top ten hold more than 0.75%. Sequencing was performed on peripheral blood. Receptor source: a human donor with acute or convalescent COVID-19. The donor label of this sample is uncertain.

Remarks on this clone: At one end, the junction sequence differs from germline, possibly due to a read error. V usage is TRBV7-7 and J usage is TRBJ2-5, with D possibly being TRBD2 (6 bases). Germline V lookup: CDR1 SSHAT, CDR2 FNYEAQ (reference sequence). This CDR3 is built from 15 residues. In DNA, the CDR3 is TGTGCTAGCAGCCGCGGGGCTAGCCTCCAGGAGACCCAGTACTTC. This encodes CASSRGASLQETQYF. Filled out from reference TRBV7-7 and TRBJ2-5, the complete variable domain reads GAGVSQSPRYKVTKRGQDVTLRCDPISSHATLYWYQQALGQGPEFLTYFNYEAQPDKSGLPSDRFSAERPEGSISTLTIQRTEQRDSAMYRCASSRGASLQETQYFGPGTRLLVL.

In its sample, this clone was seen a few times. The germline gene is not matched at one end of the junction; a read error may be the cause. The chain has TRBV30 and TRBJ1-3; 9 positions agree with TRBD1. Looked up from germline, CDR1 is GTSNPN and CDR2 is SVGIG (reference sequence). The CDR3 is 12 residues long. In nucleotides, the CDR3 is TGTGCCTGGATTAGGGACAGGGCCCACGTCGATTTT. Residues: CAWIRDRAHVDF. Supplemented by reference TRBV30 and TRBJ1-3, the full variable domain reads SQTIHQWPATLVQPVGSPLSLECTVEGTSNPNLYWYRQAAGRGLQLLFYSVGIGQISSEVPQNLSASRPQDRQFILSSKKLLLSDSGFYLCAWIRDRAHVDFGEGSWLTVV.

Remarks on this clone: At one boundary the junction diverges from the germline segment, which might be a read error. Other DNA sequences of this sample code for an identical CDR3. This chain connects TRBV7-6 to TRBJ2-7; weak D call: TRBD1 (6 bases). Germline-derived CDR1 and CDR2 are SGHVS and FNYEAQ. The CDR3 sequence is 16 residues long. Written as DNA, the CDR3 is TGTGCCAGCAGCTTATACCCAGGGGCAAGTTCCTACGAACAGTACTTC. Its translation is CASSLYPGASSYEQYF.

The rearrangement links TRBV5-5 to TRBJ1-5, with 7 bases lining up with TRBD1. The trim removed 3 bases at V and 3 bases at J, leaving 12 bases unmatched. This CDR3 has 17 amino acids. Germline CDR1 is SGHKS and CDR2 is YYEKEE (reference sequence). The CDR3 sequence is CASSWGRTGDSNQPQHF. CDR3 DNA sequence: TGTGCCAGCAGCTGGGGCCGGACAGGTGACTCCAATCAGCCCCAGCATTTT. The full variable domain, completed using reference TRBV5-5 and TRBJ1-5, is DAGVTQSPTHLIKTRGQQVTLRCSPISGHKSVSWYQQVLGQGPQFIFQYYEKEERGRGNFPDRFSARQFPNYSSELNVNALLLGDSALYLCASSWGRTGDSNQPQHFGDGTRLSIL.

V is TRBV10-1 and J is TRBJ2-3; 7 bases line up with TRBD2. The ends lost 4 bases at V and 1 base at J; junction bases unmatched: 5. Germline assignment: CDR1 WNHNN and CDR2 SYGVQD (reference sequence). This CDR3 comprises 15 residues. The CDR3 spells CASSGSSGRTDTQYF. CDR3 sequence (DNA): TGCGCCAGCAGTGGATCTAGCGGACGCACAGATACGCAGTATTTT.

In DNA, the CDR3 is TGTGCCAGCAGCCCGGGGGAGCCGTCTGACTACACCTTC. Its translation: CASSPGEPSDYTF. This rearrangement joins TRBV7-9 to TRBJ1-2, with D perhaps TRBD1 (5 bases). Between the trimmed V and J ends, which lost 5 bases and 10 bases, there was a span of 17 bases. The CDR3 loop spans 13 amino acids. Germline V CDR1 and CDR2: SEHNR, FQNEAQ (reference sequence).

The chain couples TRBV27 to TRBJ1-4; 7 bases are a match to TRBD1. This CDR3 comprises 16 residues. With 8 bases clipped from V and 6 bases from J, the junction kept 15 bases outside the gene matches. Germline V gene data show CDR1 as MNHEY and CDR2 as SMNVEV (reference sequence). The chain's CDR3 is CASGSTKGGAYEKLFF. CDR3 coding DNA: TGTGCCAGCGGCTCTACTAAAGGGGGCGCTTATGAAAAACTGTTTTTT.

In DNA form, the CDR3 reads TGTGCCAGCGGGCGTCAGGGAGGTTCACCCCTCCACTTT. Amino acids: CASGRQGGSPLHF. The J gene is TRBJ1-6, the V gene TRBV5-6; TRBD1 might be the D (5 bases). The CDR3 length is 13 residues. The germline gives CDR1 SGHDT, CDR2 YYEEEE. Trimming pared 7 bases from V and 9 bases from J, leaving 14 bases between.

The J gene is TRBJ1-5, the V gene TRBV10-3, with 11 nucleotides matching TRBD1. The V segment lost 5 bases and the J segment 4 bases; nucleotides outside the gene matches: 4. This CDR3 comprises 15 residues. Germline-derived CDR1 and CDR2 are ENHRY and SYGVKD. CDR3 coding DNA: TGTGCCATCAGTAGGGACAGGGGGTTGAATCAGCCCCAGCATTTT. Translating it yields CAISRDRGLNQPQHF.

The chain combines TRBV30 with TRBJ2-1; 8 bases map to TRBD1. CDR3 length: 14 amino acids. Trimming removed 4 bases from V and 4 bases from J; junction bases left unmatched: 6. CDR1 is GTSNPN, CDR2 SVGIG, per germline (reference sequence). This chain's CDR3 is CAWNPGQAYNEQFF. CDR3 bases: TGTGCCTGGAACCCGGGACAGGCATACAATGAGCAGTTCTTC.

The chain links TRBV7-9 to TRBJ1-4, with no clear D. This CDR3 comprises 15 residues. Trimming left V 3 bases short and J 0 bases short, with 8 bases between. Germline CDR1 SEHNR, CDR2 FQNEAQ (reference sequence). The CDR3 DNA is TGTGCCAGCAGCTTCTTTGCAGCAACTAATGAAAAACTGTTTTTT. Translation: CASSFFAATNEKLFF.

This sequence joins TRBV6-5 and TRBJ1-5, with TRBD1 matching over 7 bases. Germline values: CDR1 MNHEY, CDR2 SVGAGI. The CDR3 loop spans 15 amino acids. V gave up 0 bases and J gave up 2 bases; unmatched junction bases: 1. DNA of the CDR3: TGTGCCAGCAGTTACTCCGGGACAGGCAATCAGCCCCAGCATTTT. Translated, it gives CASSYSGTGNQPQHF.

The V gene is TRBV5-8, the J gene TRBJ1-5; no reliable D call. This CDR3 comprises 14 residues. Trimming removed 5 bases from V and 5 bases from J, with 14 bases in between. Germline CDR1 is SGHTS and CDR2 is YDEGEE. CDR3 nucleotides: TGTGCCAGCAGTCCCTTTTTTTCCGATCAGCCCCAGCATTTT. This encodes CASSPFFSDQPQHF.

This clone has a count of ten or more. The rearrangement joins TRBV19 to TRBJ1-5, with 9 bases fitting TRBD1. Germline V gene data show CDR1 as LNHDA and CDR2 as SQIVND (reference sequence). V trimming: 6 bases; J trimming: 0 bases; junction bases outside the gene matches: 3. This CDR3 contains 15 residues. The CDR3 coding sequence is TGTGCCAGTAGCAGGACAGGGGTTAGCAATCAGCCCCAGCATTTT. This sequence encodes CASSRTGVSNQPQHF.

The chain combines TRBV7-9 with TRBJ1-2, with D perhaps TRBD1 (6 bases). Germline V gene lookup returns CDR1 SEHNR and CDR2 FQNEAQ (reference sequence). The CDR3 totals 14 residues. V was cut by 2 bases and J by 4 bases, with 11 bases left in between. The chain's CDR3 is CASSLPGTLYGYTF. CDR3 sequence (DNA): TGTGCCAGCAGCTTACCCGGGACACTCTATGGCTACACCTTC.

This clone has a handful of counts. The chain couples TRBV7-9 to TRBJ2-2; 7 bases line up with TRBD2. Per germline, CDR1 SEHNR and CDR2 FQNEAQ (reference sequence). Trimming cost V 5 bases and J 4 bases; bases outside gene matches: 10. CDR3 length: 16 amino acids. As DNA, the CDR3 is TGTGCCAGCAGCCACCGGAGCGGGGCGGGCACCGGGGAGCTGTTTTTT. Protein: CASSHRSGAGTGELFF.

The chain couples TRBV12-5 to TRBJ1-2, with D unclear. V was pared by 5 bases and J by 4 bases, with 14 bases between. Per germline, CDR1 LGHNT and CDR2 FRNRAP. The CDR3 extends over 14 amino acids. The CDR3 protein is CASGPGGYGYGYTF. In DNA, the CDR3 is TGTGCTAGTGGTCCCGGAGGGTACGGCTATGGCTACACCTTC.

This chain uses TRBV6-5 with TRBJ1-1, with TRBD1 matching 8 bases. The CDR3 extends over 15 amino acids. Germline V gene lookup returns CDR1 MNHEY and CDR2 SVGAGI. V lost 6 bases and J lost 4; bases outside the gene matches: 10. CDR3 nucleotide sequence: TGTGCCAGCAGCAAGGGGACAGGTAGGAGCACTGAAGCTTTCTTT. Its translation: CASSKGTGRSTEAFF.

V gene TRBV19 combines with J gene TRBJ1-2; weak D call: TRBD1 (6 bases). Trimming took off 7 bases at V and 4 bases at J, with 19 bases between the two ends. From germline, CDR1 is LNHDA and CDR2 SQIVND (reference sequence). This CDR3 comprises 15 residues. In DNA, the CDR3 is TGTGCCAGTAAAAACCAAGGGGGGGTGAGCTATGGCTACACCTTC. The encoded protein is CASKNQGGVSYGYTF.

This clone was found once. The V gene is TRBV24-1, the J gene TRBJ2-1; the D gene is possibly TRBD1 (5 bases). Germline assignment: CDR1 KGHDR and CDR2 SFDVKD. This CDR3 is 14 amino acids long. Trimming cost V 10 bases and J 10 bases, with 22 bases left between them. The CDR3 bases are TGTGCCACTGGGGAAGGGGCAGGAGCAGAGGAGCAGTTCTTC. This gives the protein CATGEGAGAEEQFF.

The sample holds one count of this clone. In DNA form, the CDR3 reads TGTGCCAGCAGCTCGCTAGGCGGGACAGGGGTTGCTGGAAACACCATATATTTT. Amino acid sequence: CASSSLGGTGVAGNTIYF. The chain employs TRBV5-6 and TRBJ1-3, with 10 bases fitting TRBD1. Germline CDR1 is SGHDT and CDR2 is YYEEEE. Germline trimming cut 3 bases from V and 2 bases from J; bases unmatched to any gene: 11. The CDR3 covers 18 residues.

This sequence joins TRBV30 and TRBJ1-4; 10 bases align to TRBD1. After removal of 4 bases from V and 5 bases from J, the junction contained 7 bases not matched to a gene. The germline V gene has CDR1 GTSNPN and CDR2 SVGIG (reference sequence). The CDR3 loop spans 15 amino acids. The CDR3: CAWNPGQGNNEKLFF. The CDR3 DNA follows: TGTGCCTGGAACCCGGGACAGGGGAACAATGAAAAACTGTTTTTT.

The chain has TRBV5-1 and TRBJ2-5; TRBD2 agrees at 8 bases. The CDR3 consists of 15 residues. Germline CDR1 and CDR2: SGHRS and YFSETQ. Trimming at V came to 4 bases and at J to 9 bases, leaving 14 bases not matched to a gene. CDR3 nucleotide sequence: TGCGCCAGCAGCCCCCAAGCGGGGGCGGTCACGGCCCAGTACTTC. It encodes CASSPQAGAVTAQYF.

The CDR3 is CASSTAGTGGEKLFF. The CDR3 DNA sequence: TGCGCCAGCAGCACCGCCGGGACAGGGGGTGAAAAACTGTTTTTT. This sequence joins TRBV5-1 and TRBJ1-4, with 11 bases lining up with TRBD1. CDR1 and CDR2 (germline): SGHRS, YFSETQ. Trimming took 4 bases from V and 7 from J; bases not matched to a gene: 6. This CDR3 is 15 amino acids long.

This clone was counted between two and nine times. J is TRBJ1-4 and V is TRBV9; the match to TRBD1 covers 9 bases. The J segment lost 7 bases and the V segment lost 4 bases, leaving 8 bases of the junction unmatched. CDR3 size: 15 residues. CDR1 is SGDLS, CDR2 YYNGEE, per germline. In DNA, the CDR3 is TGTGCCAGCAGCACGCTACAGGGGGCATCTGAAAAACTGTTTTTT. It encodes CASSTLQGASEKLFF.

This clone was recorded a few times. The chain has TRBV7-9 and TRBJ1-1, with TRBD1 matching 8 bases. The germline gives CDR1 SEHNR, CDR2 FQNEAQ (reference sequence). After removal of 4 bases from V and 3 bases from J, the junction contained 7 bases not matched to a gene. This CDR3 is 15 amino acids long. The CDR3 sequence: CASSSRTGWDTEAFF. For the CDR3, the DNA is TGTGCCAGCAGCTCCCGGACAGGGTGGGACACTGAAGCTTTCTTT.